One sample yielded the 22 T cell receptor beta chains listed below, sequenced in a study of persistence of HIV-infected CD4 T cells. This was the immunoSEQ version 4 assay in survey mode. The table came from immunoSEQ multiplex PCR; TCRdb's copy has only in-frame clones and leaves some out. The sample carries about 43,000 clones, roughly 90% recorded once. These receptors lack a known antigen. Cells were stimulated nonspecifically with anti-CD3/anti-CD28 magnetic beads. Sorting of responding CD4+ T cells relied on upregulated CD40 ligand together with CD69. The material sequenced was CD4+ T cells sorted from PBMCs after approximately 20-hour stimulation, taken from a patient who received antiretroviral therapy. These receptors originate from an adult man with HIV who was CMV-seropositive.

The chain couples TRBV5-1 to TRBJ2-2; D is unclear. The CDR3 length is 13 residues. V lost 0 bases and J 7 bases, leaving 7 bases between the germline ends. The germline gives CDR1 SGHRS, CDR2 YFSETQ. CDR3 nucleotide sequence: TGCGCCAGCAGCTTGGAGGTCGGCGGGGAGCTGTTTTTT. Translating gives CASSLEVGGELFF.

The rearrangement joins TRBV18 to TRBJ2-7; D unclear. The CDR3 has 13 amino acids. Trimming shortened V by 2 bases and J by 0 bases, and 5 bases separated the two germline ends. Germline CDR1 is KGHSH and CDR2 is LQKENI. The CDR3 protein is CASSPGNSYEQYF. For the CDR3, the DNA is TGTGCCAGCTCACCAGGGAACTCCTACGAGCAGTACTTC.

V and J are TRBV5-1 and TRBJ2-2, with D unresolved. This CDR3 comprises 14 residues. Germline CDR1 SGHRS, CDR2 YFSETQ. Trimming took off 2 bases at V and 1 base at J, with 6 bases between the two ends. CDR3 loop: CASSFGWNTGELFF. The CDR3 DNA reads TGCGCCAGCAGCTTCGGATGGAACACCGGGGAGCTGTTTTTT.

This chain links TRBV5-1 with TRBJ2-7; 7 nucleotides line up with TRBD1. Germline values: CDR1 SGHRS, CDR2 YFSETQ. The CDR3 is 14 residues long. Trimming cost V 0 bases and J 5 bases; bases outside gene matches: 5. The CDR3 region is CASSLGQGVHEQYF. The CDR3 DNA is TGCGCCAGCAGCTTGGGACAGGGTGTACACGAGCAGTACTTC.

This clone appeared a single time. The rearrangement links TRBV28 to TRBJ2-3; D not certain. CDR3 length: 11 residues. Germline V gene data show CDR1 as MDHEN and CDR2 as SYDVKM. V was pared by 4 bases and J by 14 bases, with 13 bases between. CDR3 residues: CASSSQTPGYF. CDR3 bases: TGTGCCAGCAGTTCGCAGACCCCCGGGTATTTT.

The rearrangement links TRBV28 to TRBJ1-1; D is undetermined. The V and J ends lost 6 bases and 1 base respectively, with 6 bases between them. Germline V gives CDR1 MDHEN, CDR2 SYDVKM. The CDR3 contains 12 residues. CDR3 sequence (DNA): TGTGCCAGCAGCGAGGGGAACACTGAAGCTTTCTTT. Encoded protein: CASSEGNTEAFF.

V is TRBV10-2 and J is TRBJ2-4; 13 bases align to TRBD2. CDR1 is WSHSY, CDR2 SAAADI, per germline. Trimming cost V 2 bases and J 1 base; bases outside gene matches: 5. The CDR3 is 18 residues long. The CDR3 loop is CASSERVTSGGAKNIQYF. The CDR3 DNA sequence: TGCGCCAGCAGTGAGAGGGTGACTAGCGGGGGGGCCAAAAACATTCAGTACTTC.

This chain's CDR3 is CASSQGLNEQFF. In DNA form, the CDR3 reads TGTGCCAGCAGCCAAGGGCTTAATGAGCAGTTCTTC. The V and J genes are TRBV3-1 (or the pseudogene TRBV3-2) and TRBJ2-1; the D is unclear. Germline CDR1 reads LGHDT; CDR2 reads YNNKEL (reference sequence). The CDR3 sequence is 12 residues long. Trimming took 1 base from V and 7 from J, leaving 5 bases between them.

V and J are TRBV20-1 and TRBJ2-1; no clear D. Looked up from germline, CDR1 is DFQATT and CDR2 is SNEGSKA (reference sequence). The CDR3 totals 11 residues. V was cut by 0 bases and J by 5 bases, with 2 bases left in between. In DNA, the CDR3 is TGCAGTGCTAGAGATGACAATGAGCAGTTCTTC. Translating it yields CSARDDNEQFF.

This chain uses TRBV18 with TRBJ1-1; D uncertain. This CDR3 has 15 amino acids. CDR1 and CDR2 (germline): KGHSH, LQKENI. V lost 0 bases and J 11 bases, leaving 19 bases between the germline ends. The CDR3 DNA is TGTGCCAGCTCACCACCGGCGGGAGGATCCAAAGGGGCTTTCTTT. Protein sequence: CASSPPAGGSKGAFF.

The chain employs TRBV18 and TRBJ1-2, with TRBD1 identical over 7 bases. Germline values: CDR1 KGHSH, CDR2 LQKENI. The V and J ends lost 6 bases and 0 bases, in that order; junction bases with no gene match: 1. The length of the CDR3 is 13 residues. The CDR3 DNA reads TGTGCCAGCTCTGACAGGGCTAACTATGGCTACACCTTC. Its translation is CASSDRANYGYTF.

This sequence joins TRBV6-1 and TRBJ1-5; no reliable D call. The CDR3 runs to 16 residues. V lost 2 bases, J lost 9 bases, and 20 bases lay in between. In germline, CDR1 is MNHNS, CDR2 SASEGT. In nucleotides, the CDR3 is TGTGCCAGCAGTGAAACGAGTGGGCAAGCCGGCCCGCCCCAGCATTTT. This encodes CASSETSGQAGPPQHF.

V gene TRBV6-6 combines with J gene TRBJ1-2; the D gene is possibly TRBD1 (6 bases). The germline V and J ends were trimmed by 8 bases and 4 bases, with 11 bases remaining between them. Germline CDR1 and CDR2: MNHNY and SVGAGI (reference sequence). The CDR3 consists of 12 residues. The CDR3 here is CASGGPGYGYTF. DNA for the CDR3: TGTGCCAGCGGGGGGCCGGGCTATGGCTACACCTTC.

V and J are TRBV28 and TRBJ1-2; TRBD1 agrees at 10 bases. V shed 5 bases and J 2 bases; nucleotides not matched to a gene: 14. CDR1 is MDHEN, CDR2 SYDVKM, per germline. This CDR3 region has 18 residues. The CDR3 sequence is CASSTIYPDRGANYGYTF. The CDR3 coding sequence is TGTGCCAGCAGTACGATTTACCCGGACAGGGGGGCCAACTATGGCTACACCTTC.

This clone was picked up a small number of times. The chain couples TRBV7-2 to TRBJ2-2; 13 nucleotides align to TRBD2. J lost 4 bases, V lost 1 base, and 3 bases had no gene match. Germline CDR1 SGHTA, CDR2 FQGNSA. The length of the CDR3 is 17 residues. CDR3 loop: CASSLGLAGGVTGELFF. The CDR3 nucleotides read TGTGCCAGCAGCTTAGGACTAGCGGGGGGCGTCACCGGGGAGCTGTTTTTT. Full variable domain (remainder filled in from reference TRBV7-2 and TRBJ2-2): GAGVSQSPSNKVTEKGKDVELRCDPISGHTALYWYRQSLGQGLEFLIYFQGNSAPDKSGLPSDRFSAERTGGSVSTLTIQRTQQEDSAVYLCASSLGLAGGVTGELFFGEGSRLTVL.

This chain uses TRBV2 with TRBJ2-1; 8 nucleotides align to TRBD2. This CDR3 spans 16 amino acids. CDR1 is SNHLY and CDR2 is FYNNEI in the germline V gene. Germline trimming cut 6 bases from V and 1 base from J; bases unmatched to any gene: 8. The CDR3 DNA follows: TGTGCCAGCAGGCCCTCGGGGGGGCTGTCCTACAATGAGCAGTTCTTC. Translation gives CASRPSGGLSYNEQFF.

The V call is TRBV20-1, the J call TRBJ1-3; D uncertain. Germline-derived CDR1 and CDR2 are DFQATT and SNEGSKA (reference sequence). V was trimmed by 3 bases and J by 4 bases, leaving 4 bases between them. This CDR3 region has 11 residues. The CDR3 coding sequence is TGCAGTGCTAGGAGGGGAAACACCATATATTTT. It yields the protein CSARRGNTIYF.

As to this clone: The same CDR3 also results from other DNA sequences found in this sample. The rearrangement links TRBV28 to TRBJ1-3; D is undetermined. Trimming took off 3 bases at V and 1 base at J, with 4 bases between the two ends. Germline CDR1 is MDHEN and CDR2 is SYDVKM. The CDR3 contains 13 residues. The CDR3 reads CASSFGSGNTIYF. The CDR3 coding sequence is TGTGCCAGCAGTTTTGGGTCTGGAAACACCATATATTTT.

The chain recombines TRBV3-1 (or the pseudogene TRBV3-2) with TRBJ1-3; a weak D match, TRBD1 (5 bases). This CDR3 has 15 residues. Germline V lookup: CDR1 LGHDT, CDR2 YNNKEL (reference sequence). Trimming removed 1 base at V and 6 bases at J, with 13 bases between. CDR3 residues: CASSQGRRGTNTIYF. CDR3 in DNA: TGTGCCAGCAGCCAAGGAAGGAGGGGTACAAACACCATATATTTT.

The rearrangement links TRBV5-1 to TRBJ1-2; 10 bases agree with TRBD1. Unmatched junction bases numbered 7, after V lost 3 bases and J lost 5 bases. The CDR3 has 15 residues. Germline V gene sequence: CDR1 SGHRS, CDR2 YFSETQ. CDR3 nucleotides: TGCGCCAGCAGCTCCGGACAGGGGGGGAGGTATGGCTACACCTTC. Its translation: CASSSGQGGRYGYTF.

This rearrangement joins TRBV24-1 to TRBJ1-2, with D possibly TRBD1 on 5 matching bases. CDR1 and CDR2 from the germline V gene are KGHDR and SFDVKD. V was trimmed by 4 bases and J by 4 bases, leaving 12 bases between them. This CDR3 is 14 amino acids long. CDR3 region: CATSDDGTVYGYTF. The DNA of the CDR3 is TGTGCCACCAGTGACGACGGGACGGTCTATGGCTACACCTTC.

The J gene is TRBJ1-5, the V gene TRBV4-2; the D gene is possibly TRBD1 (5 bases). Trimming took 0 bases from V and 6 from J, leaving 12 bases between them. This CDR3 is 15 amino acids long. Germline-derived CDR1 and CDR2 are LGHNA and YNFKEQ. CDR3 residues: CASSQDGQGGQPQHF. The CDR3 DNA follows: TGTGCCAGCAGCCAAGATGGGCAGGGTGGTCAGCCCCAGCATTTT.